This T cell receptor beta chain was documented in a study of shared clonotypes between healthy human individuals. For the study at large: Two female and a few male donors aged 18 to 49 were enrolled.

Only in-frame clones appear in the TCRdb table, and some are missing; sequencing was by immunoSEQ multiplex PCR. The sample includes over 1.4 million clones, around 97% of them seen just once. The germline gives CDR1 SGHTA, CDR2 FQGNSA. The V and J ends lost 3 bases and 7 bases respectively, with 7 bases between them. This CDR3 comprises 11 residues. There were no recent acute infections or vaccinations among the donors, who were healthy HIV-negative adults. CD4+ cells underwent separation, giving CD45RA+ naive and CD45RA-negative memory subsets. This chain joins TRBV7-2 and TRBJ2-7; D uncertain. The TCR sequence derives from a man in his thirties or forties in good health. Sequences were obtained from naive CD4+ T cells sorted from blood. The subset was: CD45RA+ positively selected. For the CDR3, the DNA is TGTGCCAGCAGCTTTAAGACAGAGCAGTACTTC. Its protein is CASSFKTEQYF.